Listed here are 12 T cell receptor beta chains from one sample, sequenced in a study of T-cell memory formation after mild COVID-19. TCRdb re-called the 5' RACE reads with MiXCR, one entry per CDR3 protein. The data show about 340,000 distinct CDR3 sequences, 20% to 25% seen once. The sequencing sample was made of PBMCs or a T cell subset sorted from them (not recorded which). The receptors stem from an adult woman who had mild COVID-19 (a few samples of this study predate the infection). Cell type and time point are not known.

The genes are TRBV9 and TRBJ1-4; 9 bases are shared with TRBD1. V shed 3 bases and J 7 bases; nucleotides not matched to a gene: 7. CDR1 and CDR2 from the germline V gene are SGDLS and YYNGEE. The CDR3 extends over 15 amino acids. CDR3 in amino acids: CASSAWTGEGEKLFF. In DNA form, the CDR3 reads TGTGCCAGCAGCGCTTGGACAGGGGAGGGTGAAAAACTGTTTTTT.

This clonotype turned up a few times. The genes are TRBV27 and TRBJ2-4, with 10 bases matching TRBD2. Germline assignment: CDR1 MNHEY and CDR2 SMNVEV (reference sequence). CDR3 length: 14 residues. With 4 bases clipped from V and 9 bases from J, the junction kept 6 bases outside the gene matches. DNA of the CDR3: TGTGCCAGCAGTTCGGGACTAGCGTCGGGCATTCAGTACTTC. It codes for CASSSGLASGIQYF.

This clonotype was seen more than once but under ten times. The rearrangement links TRBV29-1 to TRBJ1-1; D is ambiguous. The V end was cut by 0 bases, the J end by 5 bases, with 16 bases between. CDR3 length: 15 amino acids. The germline V gene has CDR1 SQVTM and CDR2 ANQGSEA. The CDR3 region has the DNA TGCAGCGTTGAAGATCAGTCGATAGGGTGGACTGAAGCTTTCTTT. The encoded protein is CSVEDQSIGWTEAFF.

J is TRBJ2-1 and V is TRBV20-1; D gene uncertain. V was clipped by 0 bases and J by 8 bases, with 17 bases between them. Germline assignment: CDR1 DFQATT and CDR2 SNEGSKA (reference sequence). There are 15 residues in the CDR3. The CDR3 sequence is CSARDTISALHEQFF. The CDR3 bases are TGCAGTGCTAGAGATACCATCTCCGCCCTCCATGAGCAGTTCTTC.

This clonotype was seen a single time. J is TRBJ2-2 and V is TRBV7-9; D not resolved. Trimming took off 0 bases at V and 1 base at J, with 6 bases between the two ends. Per germline, CDR1 SEHNR and CDR2 FQNEAQ (reference sequence). This CDR3 is built from 15 residues. The CDR3 nucleotides are TGTGCCAGCAGCTTAGCGCCGGGGAACACCGGGGAGCTGTTTTTT. It translates to CASSLAPGNTGELFF.

The chain combines TRBV6-5 with TRBJ1-5, with 7 positions matching TRBD1. Germline-derived CDR1 and CDR2 are MNHEY and SVGAGI. CDR3 length: 15 residues. After removal of 6 bases from V and 1 base from J, the junction contained 6 bases not matched to a gene. CDR3 bases: TGTGCCAGCAGCACCGACAGGGCAAGCAATCAGCCCCAGCATTTT. This codes for CASSTDRASNQPQHF.

The chain employs TRBV30 and TRBJ2-7; no clear D. Trimming removed 3 bases from V and 0 bases from J, with 12 bases in between. CDR1 and CDR2 from the germline V gene are GTSNPN and SVGIG (reference sequence). The CDR3 spans 14 residues. The CDR3 loop reads CAWRTRVSSYEQYF. Here the CDR3 DNA reads TGTGCCTGGAGGACACGGGTAAGCTCCTACGAGCAGTACTTC. Based on the CDR3 plus reference TRBV30 and TRBJ2-7, the full variable domain is SQTIHQWPATLVQPVGSPLSLECTVEGTSNPNLYWYRQAAGRGLQLLFYSVGIGQISSEVPQNLSASRPQDRQFILSSKKLLLSDSGFYLCAWRTRVSSYEQYFGPGTRLTVT.

The table lists this clonotype with a few counts. The rearrangement joins TRBV20-1 to TRBJ2-3; D might be TRBD2 (5 bases). V was pared by 0 bases and J by 5 bases, with 12 bases between. The germline V gene encodes CDR1 DFQATT and CDR2 SNEGSKA (reference sequence). The CDR3 spans 14 residues. CDR3 coding DNA: TGCAGTGCTAGAGATGGGTACCGGGAAGATACGCAGTATTTT. Its translation is CSARDGYREDTQYF.

The chain carries TRBV13 and TRBJ2-5; D may match TRBD1 or TRBD2 (6 bases each). The CDR3 sequence is 14 residues long. V was trimmed by 3 bases and J by 1 base, leaving 9 bases between them. Per germline, CDR1 PRHDT and CDR2 FYEKMQ (reference sequence). The CDR3 is CASSFRGAQETQYF. Written as DNA, the CDR3 is TGTGCCAGCAGCTTTAGGGGGGCCCAAGAGACCCAGTACTTC.

This clonotype was seen only a few times. V usage is TRBV2 and J usage is TRBJ2-4, with D tentatively TRBD1 or TRBD2 (5 bases each). V was clipped by 4 bases and J by 3 bases, with 16 bases between them. The CDR3 is 16 residues long. Germline-derived CDR1 and CDR2 are SNHLY and FYNNEI. CDR3 bases: TGTGCCAGCAGTGGACCCCTGGGGGATGTCAAAAACATTCAGTACTTC. Translated: CASSGPLGDVKNIQYF.

In this sample, this clonotype turned up many times. The chain employs TRBV25-1 and TRBJ2-7; D unclear. The germline V gene has CDR1 MGHDK and CDR2 SYGVNS. The CDR3 consists of 12 residues. The germline V and J ends were trimmed by 2 bases and 6 bases, with 8 bases remaining between them. The CDR3 DNA follows: TGTGCCAGCAGTGAAGGTAGGGCCGAGCAGTACTTC. It is translated as CASSEGRAEQYF.

This clonotype has more than one count but fewer than ten. The genes are TRBV24-1 and TRBJ2-3; 10 nucleotides match TRBD2. The junction had 6 bases not matched to a gene; V was cut back by 4 bases and J by 0 bases. Germline-derived CDR1 and CDR2 are KGHDR and SFDVKD. This CDR3 contains 17 residues. The CDR3 reads CATSDQQTSGSTDTQYF. As DNA, the CDR3 is TGTGCCACCAGTGACCAGCAGACTAGCGGGAGCACAGATACGCAGTATTTT.